This T cell receptor beta chain was recorded in a study of shared clonotypes between healthy human individuals. Study results and limitations: Some naive CD4 clonotypes, about 5.5%, turned up in common across a handful of donors. Specimens sampled were limited to blood, with tissue repertoires likely differing. Although depth was large, rarefaction showed that sequencing of the sorted subsets was incomplete.

CD4+ cells were split into CD45RA+ naive and CD45RA-negative memory subsets. Method: immunoSEQ multiplex PCR; TCRdb's copy keeps in-frame clones and lacks some. The sample lists about 680,000 clones, less than 80% seen once, with approximately 1.8% in the top ten. Remarks on this clone: The antigen remains unidentified. This CDR3 is missing its conserved last phenylalanine or tryptophan, likely due to a read error. No DNA is shown, since the ends of the CDR3 on it are uncertain; the CDR3 is the one TCRdb lists.

The TCR comes from a woman under 40 in good health. The sequenced sample was memory CD4+ T cells sorted from blood. Subset defined: CD45RA-negative fraction.

This chain's CDR3 is CATSRDLGSGPEFR. The chain joins TRBV15 to TRBJ2-7. The length of the CDR3 is 14 amino acids, counting both ends. The V gene's germline CDR1 is LNHNV and CDR2 YYDKDF (reference sequence).